This TCR beta chain was documented in a study of cytomegalovirus exposure and HLA in healthy donors. Turning to the study itself: In a previous analysis, some 120 million unique TCR beta sequences were found from 150 million to 200 million T cells. General observations from the study: Common viral pathogens were later found to be apparently linked to several of the most significant clusters. Accurate HLA-A and HLA-B prediction from TCR beta sequences was reported for most subjects.

In the PCR, 60 Vbeta and 13 Jbeta primers were used. This table comes from immunoSEQ multiplex PCR, and its TCRdb copy is limited to in-frame clones, with some not included. The sample consists of 120,000 or so clones, 80% of them appearing once. On this clone: Antigen unknown.

CDR3 length: 15 amino acids. Germline CDR1 reads SNHLY; CDR2 reads FYNNEI. V was clipped by 4 bases and J by 0 bases, with 11 bases between them. The sample was PBMCs. The origin of this receptor is a man between 35 and 55 years old in good health and CMV-seronegative. The chain uses TRBV2 and TRBJ2-3; tentatively, D is TRBD1 (5 bases). CDR3 nucleotide sequence: TGTGCCAGCAGTGTTCAGGGTTCGAGCACAGATACGCAGTATTTT. Its protein is CASSVQGSSTDTQYF.